This T cell receptor (beta chain) was sequenced during a study of blood T cells in healthy people across ages. In this sample, this clonotype turned up many times. Its antigen is currently unknown. General observations from the study: Measured against age, TCR beta diversity per million T cells decreased in a roughly linear manner.

Peripheral blood, roughly 9.3 milliliters per donor, was collected. It was with a sample-barcoded 5' primer and a J-beta primer mix that a second PCR of roughly 7 to 12 cycles was run. Unique molecular identifiers of 12 random nucleotides labeled each cDNA. TCRdb fed the 5' RACE reads into MiXCR, producing one record per CDR3 protein. The sample has roughly 680,000 distinct CDR3 sequences, around 49% seen once. CDR3 length: 11 residues. Trimming shortened V by 5 bases and J by 5 bases, and 4 bases separated the two germline ends. Germline V CDR1 and CDR2: SEHNR, FQNEAQ (reference sequence). The chain employs TRBV7-9 and TRBJ2-1; no clear D. This TCR was recovered from a woman between 55 and 75 years old in good health. The specimen sequenced was blood. As DNA, the CDR3 is TGTGCCAGCAGCCCCGACAATGAGCAGTTCTTC. Translation: CASSPDNEQFF.